This T cell receptor (beta chain) was identified in a study of T cells in Graves' hyperthyroidism and ophthalmopathy. Whole-study context: Peripheral blood samples were taken at initial diagnosis, prior to any treatment.

Study-level points and caveats: Within blood appeared most thyroid clonotypes that had expanded above 0.001.

RNA transcripts yielded amplified TCR beta CDR3 regions. A set of HTBI primers served as the primers for a first-round RT-PCR of the TCR CDR3. TCRdb redid the calling of the multiplex PCR reads with MiXCR, one entry per CDR3 protein. The sample includes over 300,000 distinct CDR3 sequences, roughly an eighth of them seen just once. This clonotype was observed a few times. Its antigen is unknown. Uncontrolled infections, other autoimmune diseases, pregnancy or lactation led to exclusion of patients. The TCR sequence derives from a woman between 40 and 50 years old with Graves' ophthalmopathy. The sequenced material came from blood.

The CDR3 region is CSASRGQGIYSNQPQHF. The DNA of the CDR3 is TGCAGTGCTAGTCGGGGACAGGGAATCTATAGCAATCAGCCCCAGCATTTT. The V call is TRBV20-1, the J call TRBJ1-5; 9 bases are shared with TRBD1. Trimming at V came to 3 bases and at J to 0 bases, leaving 9 bases not matched to a gene. This CDR3 is built from 17 residues. Germline CDR1 reads DFQATT; CDR2 reads SNEGSKA (reference sequence).